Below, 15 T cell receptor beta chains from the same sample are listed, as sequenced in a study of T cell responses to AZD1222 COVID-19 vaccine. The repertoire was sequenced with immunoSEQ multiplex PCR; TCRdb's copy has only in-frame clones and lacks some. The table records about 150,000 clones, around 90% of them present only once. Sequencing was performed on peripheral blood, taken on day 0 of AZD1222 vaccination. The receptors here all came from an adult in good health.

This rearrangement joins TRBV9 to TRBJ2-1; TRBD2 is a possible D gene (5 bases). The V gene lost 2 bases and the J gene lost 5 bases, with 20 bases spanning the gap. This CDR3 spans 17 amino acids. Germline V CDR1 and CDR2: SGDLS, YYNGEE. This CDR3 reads CASSVPSDPARDNEQFF. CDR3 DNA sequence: TGTGCCAGCAGCGTCCCCTCGGACCCGGCGCGGGACAATGAGCAGTTCTTC.

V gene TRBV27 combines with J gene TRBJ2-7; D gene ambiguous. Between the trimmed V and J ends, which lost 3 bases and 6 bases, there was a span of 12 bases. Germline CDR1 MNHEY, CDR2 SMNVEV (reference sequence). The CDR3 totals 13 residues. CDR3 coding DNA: TGTGCCAGCAGTTTCTCTCTGTTCACCGAGCAGTACTTC. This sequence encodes CASSFSLFTEQYF.

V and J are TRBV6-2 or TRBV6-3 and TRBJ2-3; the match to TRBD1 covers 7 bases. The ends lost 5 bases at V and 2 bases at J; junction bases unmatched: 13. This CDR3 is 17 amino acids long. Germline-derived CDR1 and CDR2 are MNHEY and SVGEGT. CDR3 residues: CASSTSGRGLTTDTQYF. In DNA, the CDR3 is TGTGCCAGCAGTACCTCGGGTAGGGGGCTTACCACAGATACGCAGTATTTT.

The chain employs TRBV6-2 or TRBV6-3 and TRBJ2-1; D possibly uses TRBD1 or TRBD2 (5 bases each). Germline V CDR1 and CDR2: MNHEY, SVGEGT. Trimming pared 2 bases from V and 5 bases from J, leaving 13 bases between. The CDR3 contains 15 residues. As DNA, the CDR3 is TGTGCCAGCAGTTACCTCGGGACGTTTAACAATGAGCAGTTCTTC. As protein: CASSYLGTFNNEQFF.

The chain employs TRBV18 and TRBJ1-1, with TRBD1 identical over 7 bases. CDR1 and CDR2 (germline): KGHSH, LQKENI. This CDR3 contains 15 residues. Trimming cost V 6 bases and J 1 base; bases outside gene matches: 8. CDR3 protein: CASSSDRATNTEAFF. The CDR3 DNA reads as TGTGCCAGCTCCTCAGACAGGGCGACGAACACTGAAGCTTTCTTT.

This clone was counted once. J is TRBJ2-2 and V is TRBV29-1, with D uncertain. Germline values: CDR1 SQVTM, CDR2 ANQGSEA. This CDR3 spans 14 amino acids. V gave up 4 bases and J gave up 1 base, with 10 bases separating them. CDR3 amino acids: CSVGPRENTGELFF. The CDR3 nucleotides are TGCAGCGTTGGCCCAAGGGAGAACACCGGGGAGCTGTTTTTT.

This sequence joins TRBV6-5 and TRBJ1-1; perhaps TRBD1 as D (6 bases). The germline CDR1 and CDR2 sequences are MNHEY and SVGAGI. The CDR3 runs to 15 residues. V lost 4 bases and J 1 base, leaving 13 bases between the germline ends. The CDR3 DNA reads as TGTGCCAGCAGTTTCAACAGGGAACGGAACACTGAAGCTTTCTTT. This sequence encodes CASSFNRERNTEAFF.

The CDR3, as DNA: TGTGCCAGCAGTCTAGGGGGGGATGGCTACACCTTC. Residues: CASSLGGDGYTF. V and J are TRBV28 and TRBJ1-2; possibly TRBD1 for D (6 bases). Germline V gene data show CDR1 as MDHEN and CDR2 as SYDVKM. This CDR3 spans 12 amino acids. The V end lost 5 bases, the J end lost 6 bases, and 10 bases lay between the germline ends.

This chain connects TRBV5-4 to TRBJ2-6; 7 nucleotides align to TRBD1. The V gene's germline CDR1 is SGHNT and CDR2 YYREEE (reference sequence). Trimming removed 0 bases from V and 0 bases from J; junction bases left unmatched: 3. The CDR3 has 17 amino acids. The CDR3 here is CASSLGDSSSGANVLTF. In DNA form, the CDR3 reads TGTGCCAGCAGCTTGGGGGACAGCAGCTCTGGGGCCAACGTCCTGACTTTC.

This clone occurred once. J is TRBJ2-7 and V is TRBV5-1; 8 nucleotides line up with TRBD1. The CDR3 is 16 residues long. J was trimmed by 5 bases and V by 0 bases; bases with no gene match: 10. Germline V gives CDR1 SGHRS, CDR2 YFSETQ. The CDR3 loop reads CASSLDRTRGPDEQYF. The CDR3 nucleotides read TGCGCCAGCAGCTTGGACCGGACCAGGGGGCCTGACGAGCAGTACTTC. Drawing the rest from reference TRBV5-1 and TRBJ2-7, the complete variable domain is KAGVTQTPRYLIKTRGQQVTLSCSPISGHRSVSWYQQTPGQGLQFLFEYFSETQRNKGNFPGRFSGRQFSNSRSEMNVSTLELGDSALYLCASSLDRTRGPDEQYFGPGTRLTVT.

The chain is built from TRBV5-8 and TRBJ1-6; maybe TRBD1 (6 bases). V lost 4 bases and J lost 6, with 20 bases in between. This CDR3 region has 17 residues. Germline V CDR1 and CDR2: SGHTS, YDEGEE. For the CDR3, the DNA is TGTGCCAGCAGCACCTCAATTCGGGGGGCGCGTAATTCACCCCTCCACTTT. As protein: CASSTSIRGARNSPLHF.

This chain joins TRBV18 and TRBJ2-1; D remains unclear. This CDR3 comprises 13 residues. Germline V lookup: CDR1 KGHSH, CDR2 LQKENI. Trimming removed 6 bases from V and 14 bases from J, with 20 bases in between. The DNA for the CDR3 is TGTGCCAGCTCCCGAACCTCTACCGATAGCAAGTTCTTC. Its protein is CASSRTSTDSKFF.

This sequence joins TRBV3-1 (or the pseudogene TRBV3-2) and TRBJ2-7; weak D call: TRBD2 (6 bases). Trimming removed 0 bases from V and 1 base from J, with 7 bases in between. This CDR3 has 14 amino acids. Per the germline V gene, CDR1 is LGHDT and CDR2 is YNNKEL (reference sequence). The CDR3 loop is CASSQEGGSYEQYF. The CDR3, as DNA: TGTGCCAGCAGCCAAGAAGGAGGGTCCTACGAGCAGTACTTC.

CDR3 residues: CASRARTGGYGDTEAFF. Here the CDR3 DNA reads TGTGCCAGCAGGGCCCGGACAGGGGGATATGGGGACACTGAAGCTTTCTTT. The chain has TRBV28 and TRBJ1-1, with TRBD1 matching 10 bases. Per the germline V gene, CDR1 is MDHEN and CDR2 is SYDVKM. This CDR3 has 17 residues. V was clipped by 6 bases and J by 3 bases; unmatched bases: 13.

CDR3 nucleotides: TGTGCCAGCAGCTTCTCCCGAGACAGATCGAACACTGAAGCTTTCTTT. This translates into CASSFSRDRSNTEAFF. The chain carries TRBV5-5 and TRBJ1-1, with D maybe TRBD1 (5 bases). Looked up from germline, CDR1 is SGHKS and CDR2 is YYEKEE (reference sequence). V lost 2 bases to trimming and J lost 1 base, with 15 bases between them. The CDR3 has 16 amino acids.